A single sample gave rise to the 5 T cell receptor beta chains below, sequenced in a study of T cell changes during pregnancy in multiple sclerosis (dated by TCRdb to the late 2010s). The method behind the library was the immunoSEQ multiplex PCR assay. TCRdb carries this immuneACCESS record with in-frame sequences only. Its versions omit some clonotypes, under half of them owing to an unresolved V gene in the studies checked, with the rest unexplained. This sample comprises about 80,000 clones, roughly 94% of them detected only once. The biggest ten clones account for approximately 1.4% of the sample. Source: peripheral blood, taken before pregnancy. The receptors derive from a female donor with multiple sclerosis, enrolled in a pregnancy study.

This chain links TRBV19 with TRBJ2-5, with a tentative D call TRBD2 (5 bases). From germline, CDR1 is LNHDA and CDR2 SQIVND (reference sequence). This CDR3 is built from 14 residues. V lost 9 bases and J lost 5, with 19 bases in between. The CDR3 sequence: CARRSMEVEETQYF. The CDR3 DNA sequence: TGTGCCAGACGCTCGATGGAGGTGGAGGAGACCCAGTACTTC.

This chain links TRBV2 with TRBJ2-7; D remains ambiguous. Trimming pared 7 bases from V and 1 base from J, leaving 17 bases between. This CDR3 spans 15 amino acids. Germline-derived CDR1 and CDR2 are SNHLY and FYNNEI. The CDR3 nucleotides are TGTGCCAGCAACCTAGAAACCGGGTCGTCCTACGAGCAGTACTTC. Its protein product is CASNLETGSSYEQYF.

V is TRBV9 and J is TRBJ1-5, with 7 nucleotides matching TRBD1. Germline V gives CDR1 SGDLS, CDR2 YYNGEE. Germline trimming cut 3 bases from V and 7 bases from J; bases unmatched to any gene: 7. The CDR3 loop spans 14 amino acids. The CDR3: CASSGRQGLQPQHF. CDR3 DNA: TGTGCCAGCAGCGGAAGACAGGGTTTACAGCCCCAGCATTTT.

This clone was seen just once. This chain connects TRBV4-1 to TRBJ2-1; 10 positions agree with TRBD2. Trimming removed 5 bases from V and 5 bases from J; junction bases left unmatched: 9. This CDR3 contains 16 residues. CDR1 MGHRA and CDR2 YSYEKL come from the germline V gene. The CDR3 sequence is CASSYWASGGNNEQFF. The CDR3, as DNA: TGCGCCAGCAGCTACTGGGCTAGCGGGGGAAACAATGAGCAGTTCTTC.

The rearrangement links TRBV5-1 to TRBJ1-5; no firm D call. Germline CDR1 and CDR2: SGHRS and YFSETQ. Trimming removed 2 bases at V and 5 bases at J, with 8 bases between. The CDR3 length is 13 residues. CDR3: CASSLFPDQPQHF. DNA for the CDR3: TGCGCCAGCAGCTTATTCCCCGATCAGCCCCAGCATTTT.